This T cell receptor (beta chain) was found in a study of molecular identifiers for immune sequencing clone quantification. A remark on this clonotype: This may arise from a read error, as a much more abundant clone is one base away.

TCRdb processed the PCR reads anew with MiXCR; each CDR3 protein has one entry. This sample has a few hundred thousand distinct CDR3 sequences, with roughly 24% found just once. The CDR3 sequence is 14 residues long. RNA fractions of 10%, 30% or 50% and about 19,000 to 1,100,000 sorted cells were the source of naive CD8 libraries. Sequencing was performed on naive CD8+ T cells from blood, with Jurkat cell RNA spiked in. Subset reported: FACS-sorted CD8+CD4-CCR7+CD45RA+ naive T cells. V usage is TRBV12-3 or TRBV12-4 and J usage is TRBJ2-1; D possibly corresponds to TRBD1 (6 bases). The source of this sequence is a human donor in good health. Some libraries in this study had Jurkat cell RNA spiked in. The CDR3 is CASSLGGGYNEQVF. The CDR3 bases are TGTGCCAGCAGTTTAGGTGGGGGCTACAATGAGCAGGTCTTC.